This T cell receptor (beta chain) originates from a study of early T cells in non-severe SARS-CoV-2 infection. Study context: Bulk RNA isolated from unsorted whole blood underwent sequencing; chains were not paired.

There are 16 residues in the CDR3. Trimming removed 4 bases at V and 0 bases at J, with 15 bases between. CDR1 is SGHAT and CDR2 is FQNNGV in the germline V gene. Unique molecular identifiers were attached to individual cDNA molecules. TCRdb re-analysed the 5' RACE reads in MiXCR, keeping a single row per CDR3 protein. The table includes approximately 34,000 distinct CDR3 sequences, around 8% detected once. This clonotype showed up many times. Its specificity is not known. Overall study results and limits: VDJdb-based matching was biased toward anti-spike CD8 responses and missed private and CD4 specificities.

The rearrangement links TRBV11-2 to TRBJ1-1; D is unresolved. This material consisted of whole blood, taken at baseline. The source is an adult who was a healthcare worker with PCR-confirmed SARS-CoV-2 infection or an uninfected control (not recorded which). CDR3 protein: CASSSTPDLLNTEAFF. Here the CDR3 DNA reads TGTGCCAGCAGCTCCACTCCCGACCTCCTGAACACTGAAGCTTTCTTT.